The rows below give T cell receptor beta chains drawn from one sample of a study of T cells expressing NK-cell markers. Each CDR3 protein gets one entry in TCRdb, which reprocessed the 5' RACE reads and gives no DNA. In total, the table holds over 200,000 distinct CDR3 sequences. Sequenced input: blood T cells: a sorted CD56 or NKG2C T cell subset, CD4+ or CD8+ T cells, or bulk PBMC T cells (not recorded which). The receptors here all came from a man younger than 35 in good health. CDR3s include the opening cysteine and the closing phenylalanine or tryptophan.

j_gene | v_gene | CDR3aa
TRBJ1-1 | TRBV5-1 | CASSIGPAESAFF
TRBJ2-3 | TRBV25-1 | CASALGRMRADTQYF
TRBJ1-2 | TRBV6-6 | CASSYVGYNGYTF
TRBJ1-2 | TRBV12-3/TRBV12-4 | CASSNGARSEGYTF
TRBJ2-5 | TRBV3-1 | CASTVRGVETQYF
TRBJ2-7 | TRBV14 | CASSQWDEQYF
TRBJ2-3 | TRBV19 | CASSRRRGRTDTQYF
TRBJ2-1 | TRBV12-3/TRBV12-4 | CASRLGVASHNEQFF
TRBJ2-2 | TRBV5-1 | CASSEGTSNVGELFF
TRBJ1-6 | TRBV18 | CASSPLGEGSPLHF
TRBJ2-3 | TRBV12-3/TRBV12-4 | CASSSPGSAVSDTQYF
TRBJ2-2 | TRBV7-2 | CASSSRTSGGTNTGELFF
TRBJ2-1 | TRBV7-9 | CASSLDRAYNEQFF
TRBJ2-3 | TRBV20-1 | CSAQSRGLEADTQYF
TRBJ1-1 | TRBV12-3/TRBV12-4 | CASSPPRGANTEAFF
TRBJ2-3 | TRBV6-1 | CASRWQLAGSSDTQYF
TRBJ2-2 | TRBV19 | CASSRGRGPNTGELFF
TRBJ2-2 | TRBV19 | CASSIGTSNTGELFF